These T cell receptor beta chains were read from a single sample in a study of shared clonotypes between healthy human individuals. The assay was immunoSEQ multiplex PCR, and TCRdb's table has in-frame clones only and misses some. The sample lists roughly 500,000 clones, around 96% seen once, with less than 0.06% in the top ten. The sample was naive CD4+ T cells sorted from blood. The receptor set was obtained from a young woman in good health. The CDR3 runs from the conserved cysteine through the conserved F or W. D genes are given only for firm matches. Clone sizes are given selectively: once, few, many, or a class where the clone is expanded.

size: once
V: TRBV28
J: TRBJ2-5
length: 17
D: .
DNA: TGTGCCAGCAGTTTATTCTCGATAGACAGGGAGGTAGAGACCCAGTACTTC
CDR3: CASSLFSIDREVETQYF

size: .
V: TRBV28
J: TRBJ2-5
length: 17
D: TRBD2
DNA: TGTGCCAGCAGTCCCCGTAGAACTAGCGGGAGCGGGGAGACCCAGTACTTC
CDR3: CASSPRRTSGSGETQYF

size: .
V: TRBV27
J: TRBJ2-7
length: 11
D: .
DNA: TGTGCCACGGGGGGCACCTACGAGCAGTACTTC
CDR3: CATGGTYEQYF

size: .
V: TRBV5-1
J: TRBJ2-3
length: 16
D: .
DNA: TGCGCCAGCAGCTTGGCCCAGGGCCCCAGCACAGATACGCAGTATTTT
CDR3: CASSLAQGPSTDTQYF

size: .
V: TRBV6-6
J: TRBJ2-6
length: 16
D: .
DNA: TGTGCCAGCAGAGGGGCCGAGTGGCCTGGGGCCAACGTCCTGACTTTC
CDR3: CASRGAEWPGANVLTF

size: .
V: TRBV19
J: TRBJ1-3
length: 11
D: .
DNA: TGTGCCAGCTATCGTGGAAACACCATATATTTT
CDR3: CASYRGNTIYF

size: .
V: TRBV19
J: TRBJ1-6
length: 16
D: TRBD1
DNA: TGTGCCAGTAGTGCACAGGGGGCGGCTTATAATTCACCCCTCCACTTT
CDR3: CASSAQGAAYNSPLHF

size: .
V: TRBV18
J: TRBJ2-7
length: 15
D: TRBD1
DNA: TGTGCCAGCTCACGAGACAGGGGGCGAACCTACGAGCAGTACTTC
CDR3: CASSRDRGRTYEQYF

size: .
V: TRBV6-6
J: TRBJ2-1
length: 15
D: .
DNA: TGTGCCAGCAGCTTCACATCGCCACCCTCATATGAGCAGTTCTTC
CDR3: CASSFTSPPSYEQFF

size: .
V: TRBV11-2
J: TRBJ2-1
length: 15
D: .
DNA: TGTGCCAGCAGCTTAGGAGGGAGCTCCTACAATGAGCAGTTCTTC
CDR3: CASSLGGSSYNEQFF

size: .
V: TRBV2
J: TRBJ2-2
length: 16
D: TRBD2
DNA: TGTGCCAGCACCTCCCTAGCGGGAGGACTCACCGGGGAGCTGTTTTTT
CDR3: CASTSLAGGLTGELFF

size: .
V: TRBV6-5
J: TRBJ2-1
length: 16
D: TRBD2
DNA: TGTGCCAGCAGTTACCGCGCTAGCGGGAGCAACAATGAGCAGTTCTTC
CDR3: CASSYRASGSNNEQFF

size: .
V: TRBV18
J: TRBJ1-1
length: 16
D: TRBD1
DNA: TGTGCCAGCTCACCCTTGGACAGGGGGCAAGGAACTGAAGCTTTCTTT
CDR3: CASSPLDRGQGTEAFF

size: .
V: TRBV5-1
J: TRBJ2-1
length: 14
D: .
DNA: TGCGCCAGCAGCTTTGGACAGTCCTACAATGAGCAGTTCTTC
CDR3: CASSFGQSYNEQFF

size: .
V: TRBV7-9
J: TRBJ2-3
length: 14
D: TRBD1
DNA: TGTGCCAGCAGCTCGGGACAGACCACAGATACGCAGTATTTT
CDR3: CASSSGQTTDTQYF

size: .
V: TRBV19
J: TRBJ1-2
length: 11
D: .
DNA: TGTGCCGGCTCACAGGGCTATGGCTACACCTTC
CDR3: CAGSQGYGYTF

size: .
V: TRBV9
J: TRBJ2-3
length: 16
D: .
DNA: TGTGCCAGCAGCGTAGAAGGTTCGGGTTTTCCAGATACGCAGTATTTT
CDR3: CASSVEGSGFPDTQYF

size: .
V: TRBV4-2
J: TRBJ2-3
length: 13
D: .
DNA: TGTGCCAGCAGCCAACCTACCACAGATACGCAGTATTTT
CDR3: CASSQPTTDTQYF

size: once
V: TRBV29-1
J: TRBJ2-7
length: 13
D: .
DNA: TGCAGCGCCGGAACAGGCCTCTCCTACGAGCAGTACTTC
CDR3: CSAGTGLSYEQYF

size: .
V: TRBV30
J: TRBJ1-6
length: 13
D: .
DNA: TGTGCCAGACGACAGGAAGATAATTCACCCCTCCACTTT
CDR3: CARRQEDNSPLHF

size: .
V: TRBV28
J: TRBJ1-2
length: 16
D: .
DNA: TGTGCCAGCGGCGAAGGGGTGTCGAATCTTAACTATGGCTACACCTTC
CDR3: CASGEGVSNLNYGYTF

size: .
V: TRBV10-3
J: TRBJ2-7
length: 15
D: .
DNA: TGTGCCATCAGTGCTCTAGAACTGAACTCCTACGAGCAGTACTTC
CDR3: CAISALELNSYEQYF

size: .
V: TRBV21-1
J: TRBJ1-1
length: 16
D: .
DNA: TGTGCCAGCAGCAAAGTCCGGTATGGCAGGAACACTGAAGCTTTCTTT
CDR3: CASSKVRYGRNTEAFF

size: .
V: TRBV10-1
J: TRBJ2-3
length: 15
D: TRBD2
DNA: TGCGCCAGCAATCCGGGACTAGCGGGAGTAGATACGCAGTATTTT
CDR3: CASNPGLAGVDTQYF

size: .
V: TRBV18
J: TRBJ1-5
length: 13
D: TRBD1
DNA: TGTGCCAGCTCGCGACAGGGGGATCAGCCCCAGCATTTT
CDR3: CASSRQGDQPQHF

size: .
V: TRBV5-6
J: TRBJ1-5
length: 15
D: .
DNA: TGTGCCAGCAGCTCTCAAAGGACAGATAATCAGCCCCAGCATTTT
CDR3: CASSSQRTDNQPQHF

size: once
V: TRBV25-1
J: TRBJ2-3
length: 17
D: .
DNA: TGTGCCAGCAGTGAATATTTTGATACCCTCGGCACAGATACGCAGTATTTT
CDR3: CASSEYFDTLGTDTQYF

size: .
V: TRBV14
J: TRBJ2-5
length: 18
D: TRBD2
DNA: TGTGCCAGCAGCCGCTACAGCGGGACTAGCTGGGGTGTAGAGACCCAGTACTTC
CDR3: CASSRYSGTSWGVETQYF

size: once
V: TRBV18
J: TRBJ2-1
length: 14
D: .
DNA: TGTGCCAGCTCACCACGGGACGGGTACAATGAGCAGTTCTTC
CDR3: CASSPRDGYNEQFF

size: .
V: TRBV5-1
J: TRBJ2-5
length: 15
D: .
DNA: TGCGCCAGCAGCTCTTCCGGGGACTTCCAAGAGACCCAGTACTTC
CDR3: CASSSSGDFQETQYF

size: .
V: TRBV6-6
J: TRBJ1-2
length: 13
D: .
DNA: TGTGCCAGCAGTATCGAGGGGGGCTATGGCTACACCTTC
CDR3: CASSIEGGYGYTF

size: .
V: TRBV5-1
J: TRBJ1-3
length: 14
D: TRBD1
DNA: TGCGCCAGCAGTGAGTCAGGGGGCGCAAACACCATATATTTT
CDR3: CASSESGGANTIYF